Given below is one T cell receptor beta chain in context. Some clones are missing from TCRdb's copy, which holds only in-frame ones; the method was immunoSEQ multiplex PCR. The data show roughly 100,000 clones, roughly 79% seen once. The sample is drawn from a study of glioma-infiltrating T cells after dendritic cell vaccination. Overall study: Glioblastoma patients came from Phase I and II dendritic cell vaccination trials. Between the early 2000s and the early 2010s, patients got autologous tumor lysate-pulsed dendritic cell vaccines. Patients received three intradermal dendritic cell vaccine injections at biweekly intervals.

Isocitrate dehydrogenase mutation was absent in all glioblastoma patients. This sample comprised blood, obtained before dendritic cell vaccination. This sequence originates from a human donor with glioblastoma.

The CDR3 sequence is CASSLWGTDWTPLHF. The CDR3 nucleotides are TGTGCCAGCAGCTTGTGGGGCACGGATTGGACACCCCTCCACTTT. The chain joins TRBV5-6 to TRBJ1-6; D perhaps matches TRBD1 (5 bases). The V gene lost 1 base and the J gene lost 11 bases, with 16 bases spanning the gap. CDR1 is SGHDT and CDR2 is YYEEEE in the germline V gene. This CDR3 has 15 residues.